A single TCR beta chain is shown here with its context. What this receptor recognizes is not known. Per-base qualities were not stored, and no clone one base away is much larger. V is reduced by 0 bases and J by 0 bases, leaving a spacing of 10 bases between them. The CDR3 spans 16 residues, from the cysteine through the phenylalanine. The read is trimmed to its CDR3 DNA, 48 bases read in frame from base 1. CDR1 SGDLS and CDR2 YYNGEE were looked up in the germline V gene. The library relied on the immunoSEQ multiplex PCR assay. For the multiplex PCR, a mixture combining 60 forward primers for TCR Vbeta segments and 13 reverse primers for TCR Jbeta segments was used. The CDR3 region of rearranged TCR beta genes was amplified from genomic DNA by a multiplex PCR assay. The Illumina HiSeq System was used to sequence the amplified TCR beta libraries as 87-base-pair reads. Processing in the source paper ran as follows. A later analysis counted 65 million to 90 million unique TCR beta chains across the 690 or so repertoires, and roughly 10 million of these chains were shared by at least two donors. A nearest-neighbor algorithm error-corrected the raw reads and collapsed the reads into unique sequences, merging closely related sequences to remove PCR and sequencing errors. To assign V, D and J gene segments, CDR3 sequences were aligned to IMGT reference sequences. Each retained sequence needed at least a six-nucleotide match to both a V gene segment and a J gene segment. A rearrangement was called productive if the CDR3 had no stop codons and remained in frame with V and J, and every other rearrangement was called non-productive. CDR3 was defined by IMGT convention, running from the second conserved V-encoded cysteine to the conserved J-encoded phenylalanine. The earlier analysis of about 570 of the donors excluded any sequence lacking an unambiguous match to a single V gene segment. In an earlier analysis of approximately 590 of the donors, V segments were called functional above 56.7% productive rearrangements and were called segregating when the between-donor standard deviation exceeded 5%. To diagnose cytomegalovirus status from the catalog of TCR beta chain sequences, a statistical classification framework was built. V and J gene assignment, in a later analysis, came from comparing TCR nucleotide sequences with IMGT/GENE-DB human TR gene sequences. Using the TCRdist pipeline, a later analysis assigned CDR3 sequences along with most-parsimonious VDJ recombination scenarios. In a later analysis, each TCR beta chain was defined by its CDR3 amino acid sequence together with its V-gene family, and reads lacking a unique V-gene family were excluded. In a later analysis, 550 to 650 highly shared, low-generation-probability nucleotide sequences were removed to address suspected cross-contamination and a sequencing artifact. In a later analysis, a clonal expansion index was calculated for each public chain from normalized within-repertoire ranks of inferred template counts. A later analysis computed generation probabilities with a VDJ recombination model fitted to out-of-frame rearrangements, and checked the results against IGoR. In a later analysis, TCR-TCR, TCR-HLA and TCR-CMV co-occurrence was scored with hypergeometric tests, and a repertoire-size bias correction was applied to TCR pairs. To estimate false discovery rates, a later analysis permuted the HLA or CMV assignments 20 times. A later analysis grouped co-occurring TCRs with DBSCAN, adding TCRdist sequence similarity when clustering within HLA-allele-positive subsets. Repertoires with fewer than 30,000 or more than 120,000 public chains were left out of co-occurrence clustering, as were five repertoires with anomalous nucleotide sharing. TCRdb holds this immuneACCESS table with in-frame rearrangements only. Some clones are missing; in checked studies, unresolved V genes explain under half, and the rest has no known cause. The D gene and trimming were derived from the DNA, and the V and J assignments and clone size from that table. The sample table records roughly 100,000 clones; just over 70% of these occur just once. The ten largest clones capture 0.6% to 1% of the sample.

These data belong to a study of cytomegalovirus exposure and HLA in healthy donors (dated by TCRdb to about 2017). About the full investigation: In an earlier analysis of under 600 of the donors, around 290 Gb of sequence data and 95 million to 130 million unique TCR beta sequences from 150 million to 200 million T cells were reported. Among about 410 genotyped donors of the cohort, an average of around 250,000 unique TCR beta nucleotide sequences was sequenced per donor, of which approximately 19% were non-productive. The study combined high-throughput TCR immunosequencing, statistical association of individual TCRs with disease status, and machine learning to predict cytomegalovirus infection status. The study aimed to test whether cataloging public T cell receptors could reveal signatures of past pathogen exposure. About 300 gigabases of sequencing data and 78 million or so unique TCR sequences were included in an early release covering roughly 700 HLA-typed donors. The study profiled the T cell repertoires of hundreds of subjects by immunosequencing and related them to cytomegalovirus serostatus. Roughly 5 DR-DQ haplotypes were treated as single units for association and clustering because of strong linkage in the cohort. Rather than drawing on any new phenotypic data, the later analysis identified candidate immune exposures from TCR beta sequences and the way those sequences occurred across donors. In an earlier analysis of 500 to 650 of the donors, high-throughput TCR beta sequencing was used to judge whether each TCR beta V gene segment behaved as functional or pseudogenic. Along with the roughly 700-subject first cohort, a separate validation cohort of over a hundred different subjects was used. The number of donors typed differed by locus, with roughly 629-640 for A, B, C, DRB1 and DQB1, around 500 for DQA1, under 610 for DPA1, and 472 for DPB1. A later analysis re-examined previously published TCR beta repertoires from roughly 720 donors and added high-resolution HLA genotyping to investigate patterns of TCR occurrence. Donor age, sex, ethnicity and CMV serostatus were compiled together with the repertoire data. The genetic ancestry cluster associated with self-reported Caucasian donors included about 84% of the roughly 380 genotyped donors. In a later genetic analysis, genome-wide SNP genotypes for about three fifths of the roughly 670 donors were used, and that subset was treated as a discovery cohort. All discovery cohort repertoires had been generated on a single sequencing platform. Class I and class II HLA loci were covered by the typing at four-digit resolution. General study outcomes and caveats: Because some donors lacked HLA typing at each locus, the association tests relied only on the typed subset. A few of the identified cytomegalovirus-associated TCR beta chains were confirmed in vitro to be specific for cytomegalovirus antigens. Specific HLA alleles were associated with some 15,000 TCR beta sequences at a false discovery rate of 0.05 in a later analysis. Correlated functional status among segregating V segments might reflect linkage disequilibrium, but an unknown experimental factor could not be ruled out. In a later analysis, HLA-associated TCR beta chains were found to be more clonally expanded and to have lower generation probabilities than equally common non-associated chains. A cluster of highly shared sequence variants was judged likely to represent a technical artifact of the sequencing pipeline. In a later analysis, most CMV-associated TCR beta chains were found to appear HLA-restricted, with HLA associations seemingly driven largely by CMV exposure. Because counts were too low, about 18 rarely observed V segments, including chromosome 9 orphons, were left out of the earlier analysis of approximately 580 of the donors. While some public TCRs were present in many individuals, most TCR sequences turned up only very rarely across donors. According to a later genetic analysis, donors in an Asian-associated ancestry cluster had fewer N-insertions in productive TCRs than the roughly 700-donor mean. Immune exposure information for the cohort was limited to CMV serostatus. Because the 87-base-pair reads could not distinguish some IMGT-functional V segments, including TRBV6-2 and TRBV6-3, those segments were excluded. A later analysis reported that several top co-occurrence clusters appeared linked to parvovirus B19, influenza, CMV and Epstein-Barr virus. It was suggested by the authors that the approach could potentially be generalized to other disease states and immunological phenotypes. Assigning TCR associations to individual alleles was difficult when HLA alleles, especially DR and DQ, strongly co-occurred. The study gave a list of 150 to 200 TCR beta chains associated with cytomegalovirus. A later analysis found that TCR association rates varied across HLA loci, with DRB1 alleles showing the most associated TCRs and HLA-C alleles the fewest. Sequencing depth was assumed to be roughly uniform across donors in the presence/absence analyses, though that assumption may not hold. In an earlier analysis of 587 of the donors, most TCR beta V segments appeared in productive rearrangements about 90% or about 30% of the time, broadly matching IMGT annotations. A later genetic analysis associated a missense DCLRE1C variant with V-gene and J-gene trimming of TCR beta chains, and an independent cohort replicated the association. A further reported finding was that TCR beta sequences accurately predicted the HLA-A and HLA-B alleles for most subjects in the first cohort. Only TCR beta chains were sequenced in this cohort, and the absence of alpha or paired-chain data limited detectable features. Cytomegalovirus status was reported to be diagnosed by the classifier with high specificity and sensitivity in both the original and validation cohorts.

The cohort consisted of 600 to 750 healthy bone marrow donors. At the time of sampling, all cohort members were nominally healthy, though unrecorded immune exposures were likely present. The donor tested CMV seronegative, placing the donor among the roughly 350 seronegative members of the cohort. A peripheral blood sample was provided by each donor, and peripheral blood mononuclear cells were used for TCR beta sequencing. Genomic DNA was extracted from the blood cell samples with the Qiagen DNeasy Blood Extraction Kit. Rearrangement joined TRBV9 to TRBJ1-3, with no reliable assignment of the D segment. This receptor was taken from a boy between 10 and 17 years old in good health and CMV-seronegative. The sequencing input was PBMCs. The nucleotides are TGTGCCAGCAGCGTAGATCTCCAGAACTCTGGAAACACCATATATTTT. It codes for CASSVDLQNSGNTIYF.